These T cell receptor beta chains were read from a single sample in a study of liver allograft versus peripheral blood T cells. TCRdb passed the reads through MiXCR, listing each CDR3 protein once. The data contain over 300 distinct CDR3 sequences, about 17% of them singletons. Source of these receptors: a human patient who had a liver transplant. Some T cells may be the graft donor's. CDR3s include the opening cysteine and the closing phenylalanine or tryptophan. A D gene is named only where the DNA matches it firmly. The size of a clone is reported for some rows only, either as once, few or many, or as a class for expanded clones.

j_call d_call clone_size v_call cdr3_aa cdr3_nt
TRBJ1-5 . large TRBV19 CASSINGDLEPQHF TGTGCCAGTAGTATAAACGGGGATTTAGAGCCCCAGCATTTT
TRBJ2-1 TRBD2 medium-sized TRBV7-9 CASSLLAGGPGEQFF TGTGCCAGCAGCTTACTAGCGGGAGGGCCTGGTGAGCAGTTCTTC
TRBJ2-7 TRBD2 large TRBV6-5 CASSYSSGRAVNEQYF TGTGCCAGCAGTTACTCTAGCGGGAGGGCCGTCAACGAGCAGTACTTC
TRBJ2-3 TRBD2 medium-sized TRBV3-1 CASSQSLLAGNTQYF TGTGCCAGCAGCCAGTCTTTACTAGCGGGGAATACGCAGTATTTT
TRBJ2-7 TRBD1 large TRBV19 CATPSYDRGSAYEQYF TGTGCCACCCCATCTTATGACAGGGGGTCAGCCTACGAGCAGTACTTC
TRBJ1-5 . medium-sized TRBV24-1 CATSEGGRYSNQPQHF TGTGCCACCAGTGAGGGGGGCCGATATAGCAATCAGCCCCAGCATTTT
TRBJ2-1 TRBD2 . TRBV5-6 CASSLAPAGGPGNEQFF TGTGCCAGCAGCTTGGCTCCTGCGGGAGGGCCCGGCAATGAGCAGTTCTTC
TRBJ2-7 . medium-sized TRBV30 CAWRTDLGEQYF TGTGCCTGGCGGACAGACCTCGGCGAGCAGTACTTC
TRBJ1-6 . . TRBV30 CAWSVRDVNSPLHF TGTGCCTGGAGTGTACGGGACGTCAATTCACCCCTCCACTTT
TRBJ1-2 . large TRBV30 CAWSVQGSFGYTF TGTGCCTGGAGTGTTCAGGGCTCGTTCGGCTACACCTTC
TRBJ2-7 TRBD1 medium-sized TRBV6-6 CASMQGSGQGSYEQYF TGTGCCAGCATGCAGGGATCGGGACAGGGCTCCTACGAGCAGTACTTC
TRBJ1-2 . large TRBV11-2 CASSSLFKAAGGYTF TGTGCCAGCAGCTCTCTATTCAAGGCGGCGGGTGGCTACACCTTC
TRBJ2-2 TRBD2 large TRBV15 CATSRAPRTSGNTGELFF TGTGCCACCAGCAGAGCGCCCCGGACTAGCGGGAACACCGGGGAGCTGTTTTTT
TRBJ1-2 . large TRBV7-9 CASSLGGRGYTF TGTGCCAGCAGCTTAGGGGGGCGAGGCTACACCTTC
TRBJ2-1 TRBD2 medium-sized TRBV20-1 CSAAATSGSANEQFF TGCAGTGCGGCCGCGACTAGCGGGAGTGCCAATGAGCAGTTCTTC
TRBJ1-2 . large TRBV19 CASSTGTKGYTF TGTGCCAGTAGCACCGGGACAAAAGGCTACACCTTC
TRBJ1-3 TRBD1 . TRBV19 CASRGTVQSGNTIYF TGTGCCAGTAGGGGGACAGTCCAATCTGGAAACACCATATATTTT
TRBJ1-2 . large TRBV5-6 CASSLVQAGYGYTF TGTGCCAGCAGCTTGGTACAGGCAGGTTATGGCTACACCTTC
TRBJ1-3 . medium-sized TRBV2 CASSGGFAGNTIYF TGTGCCAGCAGCGGGGGATTCGCCGGAAACACCATATATTTT
TRBJ1-5 . hyperexpanded TRBV6-1 CASSESAQMSNQPQHF TGTGCCAGCAGTGAGAGTGCACAGATGAGCAATCAGCCCCAGCATTTT
TRBJ2-7 . . TRBV4-3 CASSQRVDWEQYF TGCGCCAGCAGCCAAAGGGTTGATTGGGAGCAGTACTTC